Following are 12 T cell receptor beta chains from one sample sequenced in a study of technical replicates of blood from a few donors. Sequencing was performed with immunoSEQ multiplex PCR; in TCRdb, only in-frame clones are kept and a portion is missing. The data show roughly 100,000 clones, with 95% seen just once and 0.22% held by the top ten. Specimen: T cells isolated from PBMCs. All receptors derive from a human donor in good health.

This clone was seen just once. V gene TRBV28 combines with J gene TRBJ1-2; perhaps TRBD1 as D (5 bases). Germline CDR1 and CDR2: MDHEN and SYDVKM. There are 15 residues in the CDR3. The V end was cut by 7 bases, the J end by 7 bases, with 22 bases between. The CDR3 sequence is CASMIAGRGLLGYTF. DNA for the CDR3: TGTGCCAGCATGATTGCAGGGCGGGGCCTGCTTGGCTACACCTTC.

CDR3 loop: CASRTPGQNTGELFF. The CDR3 region has the DNA TGTGCCAGCAGGACGCCAGGGCAGAACACCGGGGAGCTGTTTTTT. The genes are TRBV28 and TRBJ2-2, with a possible D match to TRBD1 (5 bases). The length of the CDR3 is 15 residues. Germline CDR1 reads MDHEN; CDR2 reads SYDVKM. With 6 bases removed from V and 1 base from J, the gap between germline ends came to 12 bases.

The V gene is TRBV12-5, the J gene TRBJ2-7; possibly TRBD2 for D (6 bases). Germline V CDR1 and CDR2: LGHNT, FRNRAP. V was trimmed by 0 bases and J by 1 base, leaving 7 bases between them. This CDR3 comprises 14 residues. CDR3 sequence reads: CASGLVGGSYEQYF. The CDR3 nucleotides are TGTGCTAGTGGTTTGGTTGGGGGGTCCTACGAGCAGTACTTC. The variable domain in full, with the rest retrieved from reference TRBV12-5 and TRBJ2-7, is DARVTQTPRHKVTEMGQEVTMRCQPILGHNTVFWYRQTMMQGLELLAYFRNRAPLDDSGMPKDRFSAEMPDATLATLKIQPSEPRDSAVYFCASGLVGGSYEQYFGPGTRLTVT.

The genes are TRBV29-1 and TRBJ1-6; 7 bases are a match to TRBD1. V gave up 5 bases and J gave up 7 bases; unmatched junction bases: 2. CDR1 is SQVTM, CDR2 ANQGSEA, per germline. The CDR3 totals 12 residues. The CDR3 region is CSVSQGNSPLHF. The CDR3 region has the DNA TGCAGCGTTTCACAGGGGAATTCACCCCTCCACTTT.

The chain recombines TRBV12-5 with TRBJ1-4; 9 nucleotides line up with TRBD1. The V and J ends lost 1 base and 1 base, in that order; junction bases with no gene match: 10. The CDR3 loop spans 19 amino acids. The germline CDR1 and CDR2 sequences are LGHNT and FRNRAP. The CDR3 DNA sequence: TGTGCTAGTGGTTTGGCCCGGACAGGGGAGGGGCTAACTAATGAAAAACTGTTTTTT. It yields the protein CASGLARTGEGLTNEKLFF.

This chain joins TRBV2 and TRBJ2-5; TRBD1 aligns across 8 bases. Germline V gene lookup returns CDR1 SNHLY and CDR2 FYNNEI. With 7 bases clipped from V and 2 bases from J, the junction kept 6 bases outside the gene matches. CDR3 length equals 14 residues. In nucleotides, the CDR3 is TGTGCCAGCACCTCGAGACAGGGGCAAGAGACCCAGTACTTC. Encoded protein: CASTSRQGQETQYF.

This chain joins TRBV4-1 and TRBJ2-3; 8 bases line up with TRBD1. Trimming at V came to 0 bases and at J to 0 bases, leaving 11 bases not matched to a gene. CDR1 is MGHRA, CDR2 YSYEKL, per germline. The CDR3 runs to 19 residues. CDR3 in DNA: TGCGCCAGCAGCCAAGACAGGGACAGGATGCCATTAAGCACAGATACGCAGTATTTT. Translating it yields CASSQDRDRMPLSTDTQYF.

The chain has TRBV27 and TRBJ1-1; D is uncertain. V was trimmed by 7 bases and J by 0 bases, leaving 9 bases between them. The CDR3 contains 13 residues. The V gene's germline CDR1 is MNHEY and CDR2 SMNVEV (reference sequence). The CDR3 loop is CASTTSMNTEAFF. The DNA for the CDR3 is TGTGCCAGCACCACATCCATGAACACTGAAGCTTTCTTT.

J is TRBJ2-4 and V is TRBV14, with no clear D. The CDR3 spans 13 residues. V was cut by 3 bases and J by 9 bases, with 12 bases left in between. CDR1 and CDR2 from the germline V gene are SGHDN and FVKESK. The CDR3 here is CASSQARLAIQYF. CDR3 DNA sequence: TGTGCCAGCAGCCAGGCTCGGTTAGCCATTCAGTACTTC.

V usage is TRBV11-3 and J usage is TRBJ2-6; D ambiguous. In germline, CDR1 is SGHNT, CDR2 YENEEA. The CDR3 extends over 16 amino acids. With 4 bases removed from V and 0 bases from J, the gap between germline ends came to 10 bases. CDR3 residues: CASSSPSDSGANVLTF. CDR3 in DNA: TGTGCCAGCAGCTCCCCGAGTGACTCTGGGGCCAACGTCCTGACTTTC.

The chain employs TRBV10-3 and TRBJ2-2; 11 nucleotides line up with TRBD1. The CDR3 loop spans 18 amino acids. Germline V gives CDR1 ENHRY, CDR2 SYGVKD. The V segment lost 6 bases and the J segment 0 bases; nucleotides outside the gene matches: 9. CDR3 loop: CAISESGQGAANTGELFF. CDR3 coding DNA: TGTGCCATCAGCGAATCTGGACAGGGGGCCGCGAACACCGGGGAGCTGTTTTTT.

The gene calls are TRBV9 and TRBJ2-7, with 9 nucleotides matching TRBD1. The CDR3 has 17 residues. Per germline, CDR1 SGDLS and CDR2 YYNGEE. V shed 0 bases, J shed 0 bases, and the junction held 7 bases outside the gene matches. The CDR3 loop is CASSVAETGGSSYEQYF. As DNA, the CDR3 is TGTGCCAGCAGCGTAGCCGAGACAGGGGGGAGCTCCTACGAGCAGTACTTC.